The clone carrying this TCR beta chain was counted at least ten times. Its antigen is as yet unknown. The source of the sample is a study of regulatory T cells in long-lasting Graves disease. Trimming pared 2 bases from V and 0 bases from J, leaving 10 bases between. The CDR3 has 15 residues. The germline CDR1 and CDR2 sequences are MNHNS and SASEGT. For TCR beta, libraries came from iRepertoire HTBI primers and Arm-PCR of CDR3 regions. The authors' processing: About 62 TRBV and roughly 15 TRBJ segments were identified across samples. TCRdb ran MiXCR on the multiplex PCR reads and lists one entry per CDR3 protein. The V and J calls reflect TCRdb's pipeline rather than the authors' work. The data contain about 470,000 distinct CDR3 sequences, under 25% of them singletons. Regarding the study as a whole: Persistent Graves' patients showed reduced TCR diversity versus newly diagnosed patients.

Time point in this sample: persistent/refractory GD, antithyroid drugs over 5 years with positive TRAb. Scientists built the TCR library using RNA that was extracted from PBMCs. Tubes containing EDTA received 8.5 to 9 milliliters of drawn peripheral blood. This receptor was obtained from a female donor with Graves disease. This sequence joins TRBV6-1 and TRBJ1-1; no reliable D call. The sequences come from peripheral blood mononuclear cells (PBMCs), collected when the disease was refractory, from a patient treated with antithyroid drugs. DNA of the CDR3: TGTGCCAGCAGTGAATCGAGGAACATGAACACTGAAGCTTTCTTT. Translation gives CASSESRNMNTEAFF.